Included here is one T cell receptor beta chain sequence, with context. Its cognate antigen is unknown. This specimen belongs to a study of T cells in narcolepsy. Study results and caveats: No autoreactive T cell clone sequences appeared in some memory CD4+ repertoires. HCRT-specific and TRIB2-specific autoreactive clonotypes appeared among same-patient CSF and blood CD4+ clonotypes. Reportedly, autoreactive clonotypes were serially detected in patients' blood but not controls'.

Sequencing used immunoSEQ multiplex PCR; TCRdb keeps in-frame clones, though not all of them. Of under 30,000 clones in the sample, approximately 82% were seen once. Germline-derived CDR1 and CDR2 are SGHNT and YYREEE (reference sequence). Trimming removed 0 bases from V and 0 bases from J, with 7 bases in between. The CDR3 sequence is 14 residues long. This TCR was recovered from a human donor with narcolepsy. Specimen: CD45RA- memory CD4+ T cells from PBMCs. The chain uses TRBV5-4 and TRBJ2-7; D is unresolved. The CDR3 region has the DNA TGTGCCAGCAGCTTGGCGGTGAGCTCCTACGAGCAGTACTTC. Protein: CASSLAVSSYEQYF.